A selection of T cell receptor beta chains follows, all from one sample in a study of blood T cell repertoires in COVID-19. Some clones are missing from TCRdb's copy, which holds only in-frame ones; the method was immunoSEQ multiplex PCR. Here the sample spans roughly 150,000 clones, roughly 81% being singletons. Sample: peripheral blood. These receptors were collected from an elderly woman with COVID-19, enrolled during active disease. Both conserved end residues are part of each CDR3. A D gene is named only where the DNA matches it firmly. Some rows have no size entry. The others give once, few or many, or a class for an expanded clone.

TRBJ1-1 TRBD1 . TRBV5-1 TGCGCCAGCACCGGGACAGGGAACACTGAAGCTTTCTTT CASTGTGNTEAFF
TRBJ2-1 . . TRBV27 TGTGCCAGCAGCGGGAGCTCCTACAATGAGCAGTTCTTC CASSGSSYNEQFF
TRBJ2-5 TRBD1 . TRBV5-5 TGTGCCAGCAGCTACCCGACAGGGGAGACCCAGTACTTC CASSYPTGETQYF
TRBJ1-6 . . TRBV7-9 TGTGCCAGCAGCCGATCACAGGGCTTGTTTAATTCACCCCTCCACTTT CASSRSQGLFNSPLHF
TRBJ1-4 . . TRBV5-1 TGCGCCAGCAGCTTGGCTGGACAGTTTAATGAAAAACTGTTTTTT CASSLAGQFNEKLFF
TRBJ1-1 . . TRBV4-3 TGCGCCAGCAGCCAACATTACATGAATACTGAAGCTTTCTTT CASSQHYMNTEAFF
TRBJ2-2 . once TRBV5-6 TGTGCCAGCAGCTTCCTTGGGCAACACACCGGGGAGCTGTTTTTT CASSFLGQHTGELFF
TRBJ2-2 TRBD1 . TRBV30 TGTGCCTGGAGTGTATCAGGGGGCGGGCCCGGGGAGCTGTTTTTT CAWSVSGGGPGELFF
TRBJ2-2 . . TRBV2 TGTGCCAGCAGGGACAGAACGAACACCGGGGAGCTGTTTTTT CASRDRTNTGELFF
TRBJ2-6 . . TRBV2 TGTGCCAGCAGATTGACACCGCGGGACGCTGGGGCCAACGTCCTGACTTTC CASRLTPRDAGANVLTF
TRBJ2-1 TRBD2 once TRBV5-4 TGTGCCAGCAGCCCGACTAGCGGGGGGGCGGGTTACAATGAGCAGTTCTTC CASSPTSGGAGYNEQFF
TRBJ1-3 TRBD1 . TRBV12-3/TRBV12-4 TGTGCCAGCAGTAGACAGGGGAGTAACACCATATATTTT CASSRQGSNTIYF
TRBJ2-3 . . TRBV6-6 TGTGCCAGCAGTTACTCCCTTACAAATACGCAGTATTTT CASSYSLTNTQYF
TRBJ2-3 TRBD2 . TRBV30 TGTGCCTGGAGCCATTATCCTCGCGGGGGAGCAGATACGCAGTATTTT CAWSHYPRGGADTQYF
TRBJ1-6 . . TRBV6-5 TGTGCCAGCAGTACAACAGGATCACCCCTCCACTTT CASSTTGSPLHF
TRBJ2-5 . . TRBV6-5 TGTGCCAGCAGTTACTCGCGGGTGGAAGAGACCCAGTACTTC CASSYSRVEETQYF
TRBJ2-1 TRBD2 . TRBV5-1 TGCGCCAGCAGCTTGGAGCTAGCGGCTGCACCTGTGGAGCAGTTCTTC CASSLELAAAPVEQFF
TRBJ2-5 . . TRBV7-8 TGTGCCAGCAGCTTAGTTGGGCAGCTTTTCCAAGAGACCCAGTACTTC CASSLVGQLFQETQYF
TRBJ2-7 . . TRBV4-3 TGCGCCAGCAGCCACCGTCCTGGACAGATCTACGAGCAGTACTTC CASSHRPGQIYEQYF
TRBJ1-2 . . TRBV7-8 TGTGCCAGCAGCTTAGCGGAGGCGGGGGTGACCTATGGCTACACCTTC CASSLAEAGVTYGYTF
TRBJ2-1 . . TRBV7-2 TGTGCCAGCAGCTTATCGGCCGGGGGCTCCTACAATGAGCAGTTCTTC CASSLSAGGSYNEQFF
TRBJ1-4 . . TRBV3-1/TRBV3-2 TGTGCCAGCAGCCAAGTACCGGGTTATGCTGAAAAACTGTTTTTT CASSQVPGYAEKLFF
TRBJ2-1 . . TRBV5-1 TGCGCCAGCAGCTTGGACTCGAGCTCCTACAATGAGCAGTTCTTC CASSLDSSSYNEQFF
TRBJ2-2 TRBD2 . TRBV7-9 TGTGCCCGAGGGGGACTAGCCGCCACCGGGGAGCTGTTTTTT CARGGLAATGELFF
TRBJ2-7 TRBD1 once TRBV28 TGTGCCAGCATATCCCCTCAGGGGGCTGGGGAGGCCCTCTACGAGCAGTACTTC CASISPQGAGEALYEQYF
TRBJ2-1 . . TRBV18 TGTGCCAGCTCCCTTCGGACAGCGGACAATGAGCAGTTCTTC CASSLRTADNEQFF
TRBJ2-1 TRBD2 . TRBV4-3 TGCGCCAGCAGCAGGCGACTAGCCCATGAGCAGTTCTTC CASSRRLAHEQFF
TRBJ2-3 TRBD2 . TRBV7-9 TGTGCCAGCAGCTTAATGACTAGCGGGAAAAAGGATACGCAGTATTTT CASSLMTSGKKDTQYF
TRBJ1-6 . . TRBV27 TGTGCCAGCAGTTTATCGGGGGTCGGGGGGTCACCCCTCCACTTT CASSLSGVGGSPLHF
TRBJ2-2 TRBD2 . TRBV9 TGTGCCAGCAGCTCCTACATAGCGGGGAGGCGATACACCGGGGAGCTGTTTTTT CASSSYIAGRRYTGELFF
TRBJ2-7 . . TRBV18 TGTGCCAGCTCACCACTGGCCGATGCCTACGAGCAGTACTTC CASSPLADAYEQYF
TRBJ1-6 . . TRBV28 TGTGCCAGCACCGCGGGGGGGTCGGGTTCACCCCTCCACTTT CASTAGGSGSPLHF
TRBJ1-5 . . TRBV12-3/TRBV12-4 TGTGCCAGCAGCCTATCCGGACATAACCCACATTTT CASSLSGHNPHF
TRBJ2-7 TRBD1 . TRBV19 TGTGCCAGCTCCGGGACAGGGGGGTACGAGCAGTACTTC CASSGTGGYEQYF
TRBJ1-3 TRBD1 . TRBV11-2 TGTGCCAGCAGCTTAGAAGGGACAGGGTTTGTTCGAAACACCATATATTTT CASSLEGTGFVRNTIYF
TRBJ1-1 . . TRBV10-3 TGTGCCATCAGTGAGTCGACTCTTTTCGGCACTGAAGCTTTCTTT CAISESTLFGTEAFF
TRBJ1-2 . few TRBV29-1 TGCAGCGGCTGGACAGATGCTAGGGGCTACACCTTC CSGWTDARGYTF
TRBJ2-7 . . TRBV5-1 TGCGCCAGCAGCTTGAGGGGGTCAGATCCTCTCGGGAACGAGCAGTACTTC CASSLRGSDPLGNEQYF
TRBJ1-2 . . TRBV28 TGTGCCAGCAGCCCTCCACCAGGCTATGGCTACACCTTC CASSPPPGYGYTF
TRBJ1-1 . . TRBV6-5 TGTGCCAGCAGTTACGCGCTTACAGGGAGCGCTTTCTTT CASSYALTGSAFF
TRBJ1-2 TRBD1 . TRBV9 TGTGCCAGCAGCTCCCGGGACAGGGATAACTATGGCTACACCTTC CASSSRDRDNYGYTF
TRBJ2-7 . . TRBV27 TGTGCCAGCAGTCTAGAAGCGACAGAAATTTCCTACGAGCAGTACTTC CASSLEATEISYEQYF
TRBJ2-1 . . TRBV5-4 TGTGCCAGCAGCTTGGACATAAGTTCTGAGCAGTTCTTC CASSLDISSEQFF
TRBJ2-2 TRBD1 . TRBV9 TGTGCCAGCAGCGGACGGACAGGGGCCGTTATCACCGGGGAGCTGTTTTTT CASSGRTGAVITGELFF
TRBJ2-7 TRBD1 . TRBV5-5 TGTGCCAGCAGCTTAGTAGGGGACAGAAGCTACGAGCAGTACTTC CASSLVGDRSYEQYF
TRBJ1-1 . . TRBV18 TGTGCCAGCTCACTGGACAGTGGGAACACTGAAGCTTTCTTT CASSLDSGNTEAFF
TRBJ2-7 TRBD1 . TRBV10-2 TGCGCCAGCAGGGGACAGGGGTCTTTGAAATCCCCCGAGCAGTACTTC CASRGQGSLKSPEQYF
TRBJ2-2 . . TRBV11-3 TGTGCCAGCAGCTTAGAGGACTCCCGACGGACCGGGGAGCTGTTTTTT CASSLEDSRRTGELFF
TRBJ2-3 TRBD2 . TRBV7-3 TGTGCCAGCAGCTTTCCTAGCGGGAGCACAGATACGCAGTATTTT CASSFPSGSTDTQYF
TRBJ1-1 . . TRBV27 TGTGCCAGCAGTTTATACTCTGGGGGAGGGTGGAACACTGAAGCTTTCTTT CASSLYSGGGWNTEAFF
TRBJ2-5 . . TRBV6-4 TGTGCCAGCAGTGCGCGGGGCGGGGAGACCCAGTACTTC CASSARGGETQYF
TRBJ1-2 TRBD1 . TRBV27 TGTGCCAGCAGTTTGGGGACAGGGACGCGCTATGGCTACACCTTC CASSLGTGTRYGYTF
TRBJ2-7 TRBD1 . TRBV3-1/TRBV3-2 TGTGCCAGCAGCCTGGGACAGCCTAGCGAGCAGTACTTC CASSLGQPSEQYF
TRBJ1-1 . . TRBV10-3 TGTGCCACCCAGGCGAACACTGAAGCTTTCTTT CATQANTEAFF